This T cell receptor (beta chain) came from a study of T cell responses to AZD1222 COVID-19 vaccine. Study outcomes and limitations: Vaccination with two AZD1222 doses was followed by a rise in Spike-specific TCR breadth and depth.

Concerning this clone: Antigen unknown.

Repertoires were generated with immunoSEQ multiplex PCR, while TCRdb's copy carries only in-frame clones and drops some. Among 75,000 to 90,000 clones listed, around 73% were seen once. CDR3 length equals 15 residues. The germline CDR1 and CDR2 sequences are SGHTA and FQGNSA. V was pared by 4 bases and J by 8 bases, with 11 bases of the junction left unmatched. The source was peripheral blood, collected on day 0 of AZD1222 vaccination. The J gene is TRBJ2-4, the V gene TRBV7-2; 7 bases are shared with TRBD2. The source of this sequence is an adult in good health. CDR3 residues: CASSSQGAGADIQYF. CDR3 coding DNA: TGTGCCAGCAGCTCGCAAGGGGCGGGAGCGGACATTCAGTACTTC.